The 25 T cell receptor beta chains listed next were all sequenced from one sample in a study of coeliac disease. Clones were sequenced by immunoSEQ multiplex PCR, and TCRdb holds only the in-frame ones, with some missing. The profile shows fewer than 3,000 clones, roughly three fifths of them singletons. The sample taken for sequencing was intraepithelial lymphocytes from the gut. These receptors originate from a woman aged 65 to 85 with celiac disease on a gluten-free diet.

This clone has only a few counts. V usage is TRBV4-2 and J usage is TRBJ2-7, with TRBD1 identical over 8 bases. This CDR3 comprises 15 residues. Germline values: CDR1 LGHNA, CDR2 YNFKEQ. The V segment lost 0 bases and the J segment 2 bases; nucleotides outside the gene matches: 3. CDR3 DNA sequence: TGTGCCAGCAGCCAAGAGAGGACAGGGACCTACGAGCAGTACTTC. Encoded protein: CASSQERTGTYEQYF.

The sample holds a few counts of this clone. This chain joins TRBV21-1 and TRBJ2-7; the table's D gene call, TRBD2, was not cross checked with the DNA. TRBV21-1 is a pseudogene locus. This CDR3 comprises 16 residues. The chain's CDR3 is CASRVLAGGPSHEQYV. The CDR3 coding sequence is TGTGCCAGCAGAGTCCTAGCGGGAGGGCCCTCGCACGAGCAGTACGTC.

In its sample, this clone was seen a few times. The chain has TRBV21-1 and TRBJ2-7; TRBD1 is taken as the D call from the table, unchecked against the DNA. TRBV21-1 is given as a pseudogene. The CDR3 spans 13 residues. The CDR3 sequence is CASSGGVSYEQYV. In DNA form, the CDR3 reads TGTGCCAGCAGTGGGGGCGTCTCCTACGAGCAGTACGTC.

V gene TRBV7-6 combines with J gene TRBJ2-4; 8 positions match TRBD2. The CDR3 totals 15 residues. J lost 9 bases, V lost 5 bases, and 12 bases had no gene match. The germline V gene has CDR1 SGHVS and CDR2 FNYEAQ. CDR3 nucleotide sequence: TGTGCCAGCAGCGCCACCCCGGGACTAGGCGCCATTCAGTACTTC. It translates to CASSATPGLGAIQYF.

This clone was recorded a few times. This chain uses TRBV28 with TRBJ1-2; D is possibly TRBD1 (5 bases). V was clipped by 6 bases and J by 13 bases, with 18 bases between them. Per germline, CDR1 MDHEN and CDR2 SYDVKM. The CDR3 has 12 residues. CDR3 loop: CASSRGARTSTF. The CDR3 DNA follows: TGTGCCAGCAGCCGCGGGGCGCGGACTAGCACCTTC.

The chain joins TRBV30 to TRBJ2-1, with 9 nucleotides matching TRBD2. Per germline, CDR1 GTSNPN and CDR2 SVGIG (reference sequence). CDR3 length equals 13 residues. The trim removed 6 bases at V and 6 bases at J, leaving 6 bases unmatched. The CDR3 sequence: CACPGLASNEQFF. The DNA for the CDR3 is TGTGCCTGTCCGGGACTAGCATCCAATGAGCAGTTCTTC.

The rearrangement uses TRBV13 and TRBJ2-3; 7 nucleotides agree with TRBD2. Germline V gene lookup returns CDR1 PRHDT and CDR2 FYEKMQ (reference sequence). J lost 0 bases, V lost 2 bases, and 5 bases had no gene match. The CDR3 runs 16 residues. The CDR3 DNA reads as TGTGCCAGCAGCTTATTACAGCGGGGAAGCACAGATACGCAGTATTTT. Translated, it gives CASSLLQRGSTDTQYF. Supplemented by reference TRBV13 and TRBJ2-3, the full variable domain reads AAGVIQSPRHLIKEKRETATLKCYPIPRHDTVYWYQQGPGQDPQFLISFYEKMQSDKGSIPDRFSAQQFSDYHSELNMSSLELGDSALYFCASSLLQRGSTDTQYFGPGTRLTVL.

The chain employs TRBV6-1 and TRBJ1-5, with D hard to call. The germline V gene has CDR1 MNHNS and CDR2 SASEGT. The CDR3 runs to 15 residues. V dropped 1 base and J dropped 0 bases, with 7 bases sitting between them. The CDR3 sequence: CASSEVRVSNQPQHF. CDR3 coding DNA: TGTGCCAGCAGTGAAGTGAGGGTTAGCAATCAGCCCCAGCATTTT.

This clone has more than one count but fewer than ten. The chain links TRBV27 to TRBJ2-6; D not resolved. CDR1 and CDR2 from the germline V gene are MNHEY and SMNVEV (reference sequence). The CDR3 spans 14 residues. V gave up 5 bases and J gave up 1 base, with 6 bases separating them. As DNA, the CDR3 is TGTGCCAGCAGTCTTTTATCTGGGGCCAACGTCCTGACTTTC. This codes for CASSLLSGANVLTF. The full variable domain, completed using reference TRBV27 and TRBJ2-6, is EAQVTQNPRYLITVTGKKLTVTCSQNMNHEYMSWYRQDPGLGLRQIYYSMNVEVTDKGDVPEGYKVSRKEKRNFPLILESPSPNQTSLYFCASSLLSGANVLTFGAGSRLTVL.

The V gene is TRBV7-9, the J gene TRBJ2-1; D not certain. This CDR3 is built from 11 residues. Per the germline V gene, CDR1 is SEHNR and CDR2 is FQNEAQ (reference sequence). The V end lost 5 bases, the J end lost 6 bases, and 5 bases lay between the germline ends. The CDR3 nucleotides read TGTGCCAGCAGCCCCATCAATGAGCAGTTCTTC. Its translation is CASSPINEQFF.

This chain links TRBV28 with TRBJ1-6, with 10 bases lining up with TRBD1. V lost 4 bases and J lost 0; bases outside the gene matches: 3. The length of the CDR3 is 17 residues. In germline, CDR1 is MDHEN, CDR2 SYDVKM. The CDR3, as DNA: TGTGCCAGCAGTTGGGACAGGGGCAGCTCCTATAATTCACCCCTCCACTTT. It is translated as CASSWDRGSSYNSPLHF.

J is TRBJ2-3 and V is TRBV6-5; D gene ambiguous. The CDR3 runs to 15 residues. In germline, CDR1 is MNHEY, CDR2 SVGAGI. V lost 4 bases and J 0 bases, leaving 11 bases between the germline ends. DNA for the CDR3: TGTGCCAGCAGTTTTGACCGACATAGCACAGATACGCAGTATTTT. Its protein product is CASSFDRHSTDTQYF.

For this clone: The junction does not match germline at one end; this may be a read error. The chain carries TRBV20-1 and TRBJ2-1; 8 nucleotides match TRBD1. The CDR3 extends over 11 amino acids. In germline, CDR1 is DFQATT, CDR2 SNEGSKA (reference sequence). This chain's CDR3 is CSAHQGAQSLF. CDR3 DNA: TGCAGTGCTCATCAGGGGGCGCAGAGTCTCTTC.

The rearrangement joins TRBV28 to TRBJ1-5, with D perhaps matching TRBD1 (6 bases). CDR3 length equals 16 residues. The V gene's germline CDR1 is MDHEN and CDR2 SYDVKM. V gave up 8 bases and J gave up 2 bases, with 19 bases separating them. CDR3 sequence: CASRSLVAGGNQPQHF. The CDR3, as DNA: TGTGCCAGCCGCTCGTTGGTTGCAGGGGGCAATCAGCCCCAGCATTTT. Looking up the rest from reference TRBV28 and TRBJ1-5 gives the full variable domain: DVKVTQSSRYLVKRTGEKVFLECVQDMDHENMFWYRQDPGLGLRLIYFSYDVKMKEKGDIPEGYSVSREKKERFSLILESASTNQTSMYLCASRSLVAGGNQPQHFGDGTRLSIL.

This clone is judged large. The chain couples TRBV6-5 to TRBJ2-7; maybe TRBD1 (6 bases). The ends were cut back, 6 bases at V and 4 bases at J, with 7 bases in the middle. CDR1 and CDR2 from the germline V gene are MNHEY and SVGAGI. The CDR3 has 11 residues. The CDR3 sequence: CASRGQYEQYF. The CDR3 DNA is TGTGCCAGCAGAGGACAGTACGAGCAGTACTTC.

This chain connects TRBV11-2 to TRBJ1-1, with D maybe TRBD1 (5 bases). Germline values: CDR1 SGHAT, CDR2 FQNNGV. With 5 bases removed from V and 2 bases from J, the gap between germline ends came to 18 bases. The CDR3 is 16 residues long. The CDR3 here is CASSPPSRTTNTEAFF. CDR3 coding DNA: TGTGCCAGCAGCCCACCATCCAGGACAACCAACACTGAAGCTTTCTTT. The variable domain in full, completed from reference TRBV11-2 and TRBJ1-1, reads EAGVAQSPRYKIIEKRQSVAFWCNPISGHATLYWYQQILGQGPKLLIQFQNNGVVDDSQLPKDRFSAERLKGVDSTLKIQPAKLEDSAVYLCASSPPSRTTNTEAFFGQGTRLTVV.

The sample holds one count of this clone. The rearrangement links TRBV10-3 to TRBJ1-3; possible D gene TRBD1, 6 bases. The CDR3 covers 15 residues. With 6 bases removed from V and 3 bases from J, the gap between germline ends came to 15 bases. Germline lookup yields CDR1 ENHRY and CDR2 SYGVKD. The CDR3 loop reads CAISDPTGFGNTIYF. The CDR3 nucleotides are TGTGCCATCAGCGACCCCACAGGGTTTGGAAACACCATATATTTT.

The V gene is TRBV4-3, the J gene TRBJ2-1, with 9 bases aligning to TRBD1. Germline V lookup: CDR1 LGHNA, CDR2 YSLEER. The CDR3 covers 13 residues. V shed 3 bases, J shed 15 bases, and the junction held 9 bases outside the gene matches. The CDR3 spells CASSQRTGTGLFF. CDR3 sequence (DNA): TGCGCCAGCAGCCAGCGAACCGGGACAGGGCTGTTCTTC.

The chain has TRBV28 and TRBJ1-5, with a possible D match to TRBD1 (5 bases). The CDR3 length is 15 residues. CDR1 MDHEN and CDR2 SYDVKM come from the germline V gene. V lost 5 bases and J lost 4, with 15 bases in between. The CDR3 coding sequence is TGTGCCAGCAGTATATCACTACAGGATAATCAGCCCCAGCATTTT. Its translation is CASSISLQDNQPQHF.

The rearrangement joins TRBV18 to TRBJ2-3; D possibly corresponds to TRBD2 (5 bases). The CDR3 covers 17 residues. CDR1 is KGHSH, CDR2 LQKENI, per germline. Trimming removed 2 bases at V and 6 bases at J, with 21 bases between. This CDR3 is CASSPMFLAEPSDTQYF. The CDR3 region has the DNA TGTGCCAGCTCACCAATGTTCCTAGCTGAGCCTTCGGATACGCAGTATTTT.

The rearrangement links TRBV23-1 to TRBJ2-5, with a possible D match to TRBD1 (6 bases). TRBV23-1 is labeled an ORF, and its function is uncertain. This CDR3 contains 17 residues. Trimming took off 6 bases at V and 0 bases at J, with 20 bases between the two ends. CDR3 sequence reads: CASSGTRATWDQETQYF. Here the CDR3 DNA reads TGCGCCAGCAGCGGGACAAGAGCGACTTGGGACCAAGAGACCCAGTACTTC.

The chain has TRBV15 and TRBJ2-5, with D perhaps TRBD1 (6 bases). Germline-derived CDR1 and CDR2 are LNHNV and YYDKDF (reference sequence). Trimming took off 4 bases at V and 1 base at J, with 16 bases between the two ends. The CDR3 covers 16 residues. CDR3 sequence (DNA): TGTGCCACCAGCAATCCCCCGGGACACTTCCAAGAGACCCAGTACTTC. This codes for CATSNPPGHFQETQYF.

The chain employs TRBV30 and TRBJ2-3; a possible D gene is TRBD2 (5 bases). V was clipped by 3 bases and J by 0 bases, with 7 bases between them. Germline CDR1 is GTSNPN and CDR2 is SVGIG (reference sequence). The length of the CDR3 is 13 residues. The CDR3 DNA sequence: TGTGCCTGGAGCGGGATTAGCACAGATACGCAGTATTTT. Translating gives CAWSGISTDTQYF.

The rearrangement uses TRBV2 and TRBJ2-2; tentatively, D is TRBD1 (6 bases). Germline V gives CDR1 SNHLY, CDR2 FYNNEI. V was shortened by 7 bases and J by 0 bases, with 9 bases between the two germline ends. This CDR3 is 14 amino acids long. CDR3 protein: CASKGQPNTGELFF. The CDR3 region has the DNA TGTGCCAGCAAAGGACAGCCGAACACCGGGGAGCTGTTTTTT.

The chain employs TRBV4-3 and TRBJ1-1; a weak D match, TRBD1 (6 bases). Trimming removed 0 bases at V and 4 bases at J, with 12 bases between. Germline V gene data show CDR1 as LGHNA and CDR2 as YSLEER. The length of the CDR3 is 15 residues. The CDR3 bases are TGCGCCAGCAGCCAAGAACGCGGGGGCGTCACTGAAGCTTTCTTT. It codes for CASSQERGGVTEAFF.